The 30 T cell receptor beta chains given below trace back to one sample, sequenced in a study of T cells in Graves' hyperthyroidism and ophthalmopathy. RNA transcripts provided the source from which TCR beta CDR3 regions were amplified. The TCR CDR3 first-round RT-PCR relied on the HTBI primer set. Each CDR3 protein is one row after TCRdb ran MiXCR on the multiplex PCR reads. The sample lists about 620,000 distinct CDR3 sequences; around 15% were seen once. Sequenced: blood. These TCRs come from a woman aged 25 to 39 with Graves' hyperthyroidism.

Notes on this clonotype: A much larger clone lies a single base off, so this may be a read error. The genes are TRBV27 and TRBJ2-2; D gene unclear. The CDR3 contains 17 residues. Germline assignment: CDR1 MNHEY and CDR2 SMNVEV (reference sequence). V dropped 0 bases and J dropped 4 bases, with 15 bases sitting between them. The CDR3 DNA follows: TGTGCCAGCAGTTTATCGATTTGGGTAATGAGCACCGGGGAGCTGTTTTTT. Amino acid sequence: CASSLSIWVMSTGELFF.

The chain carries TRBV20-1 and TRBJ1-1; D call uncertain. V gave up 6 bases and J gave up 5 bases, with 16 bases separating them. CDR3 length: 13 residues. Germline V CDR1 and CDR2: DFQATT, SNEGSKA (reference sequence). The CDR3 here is CSARPLGETEAFF. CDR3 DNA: TGCAGTGCCCGTCCCCTGGGAGAGACTGAAGCTTTCTTT.

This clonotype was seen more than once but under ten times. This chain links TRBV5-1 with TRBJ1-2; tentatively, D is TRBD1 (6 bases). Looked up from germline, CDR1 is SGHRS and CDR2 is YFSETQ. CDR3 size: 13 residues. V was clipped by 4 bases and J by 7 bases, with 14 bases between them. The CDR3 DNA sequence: TGCGCCAGCAGCACCGAGACAGGATCTGGCTACACCTTC. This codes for CASSTETGSGYTF.

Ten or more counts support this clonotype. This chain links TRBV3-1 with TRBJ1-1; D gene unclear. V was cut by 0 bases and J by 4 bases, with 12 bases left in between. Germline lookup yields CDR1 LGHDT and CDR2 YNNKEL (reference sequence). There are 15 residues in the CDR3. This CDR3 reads CASSQDLGIFTEAFF. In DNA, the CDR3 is TGTGCCAGCAGCCAAGATTTAGGGATTTTCACTGAAGCTTTCTTT.

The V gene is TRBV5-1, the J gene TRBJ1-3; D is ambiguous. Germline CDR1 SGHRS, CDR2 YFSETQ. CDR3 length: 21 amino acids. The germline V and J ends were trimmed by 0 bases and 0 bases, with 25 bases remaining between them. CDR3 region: CASSLASSVARTWFSGNTIYF. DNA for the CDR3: TGCGCCAGCAGCTTGGCCAGTTCAGTCGCACGGACCTGGTTCTCTGGAAACACCATATATTTT.

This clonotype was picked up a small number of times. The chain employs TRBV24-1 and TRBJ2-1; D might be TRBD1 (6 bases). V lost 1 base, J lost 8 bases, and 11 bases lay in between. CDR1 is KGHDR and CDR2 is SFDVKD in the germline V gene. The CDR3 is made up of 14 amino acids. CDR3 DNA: TGTGCCACCAGTGATTTCGTGGCAGGGGATGAGCAGTTCTTC. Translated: CATSDFVAGDEQFF.

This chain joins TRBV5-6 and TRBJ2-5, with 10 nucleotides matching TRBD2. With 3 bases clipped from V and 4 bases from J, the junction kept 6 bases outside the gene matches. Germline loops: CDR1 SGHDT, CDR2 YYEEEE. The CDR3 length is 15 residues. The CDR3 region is CASSSPAGGVETQYF. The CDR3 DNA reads TGTGCCAGCAGCTCCCCAGCGGGAGGGGTAGAGACCCAGTACTTC.

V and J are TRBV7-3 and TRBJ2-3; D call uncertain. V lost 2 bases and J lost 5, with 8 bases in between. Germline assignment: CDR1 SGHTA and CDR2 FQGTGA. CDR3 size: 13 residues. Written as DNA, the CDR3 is TGTGCCAGCAGCTTATATGATGGAGATACGCAGTATTTT. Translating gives CASSLYDGDTQYF.

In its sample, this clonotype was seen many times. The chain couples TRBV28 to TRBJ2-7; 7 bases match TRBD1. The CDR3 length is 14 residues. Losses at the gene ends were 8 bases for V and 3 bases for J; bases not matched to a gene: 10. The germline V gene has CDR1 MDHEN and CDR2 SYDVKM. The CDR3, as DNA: TGTGCCAGCCTGGGCGAGACAGGGTTCTACGAGCAGTACTTC. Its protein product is CASLGETGFYEQYF.

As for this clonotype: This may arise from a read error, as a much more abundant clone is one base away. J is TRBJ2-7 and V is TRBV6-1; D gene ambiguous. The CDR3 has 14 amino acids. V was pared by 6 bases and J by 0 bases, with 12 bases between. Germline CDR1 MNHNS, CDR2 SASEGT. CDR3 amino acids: CASRSGPSSYEQYF. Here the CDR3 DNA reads TGTGCCAGCAGGAGTGGCCCAAGCTCCTACGAGCAGTACTTC.

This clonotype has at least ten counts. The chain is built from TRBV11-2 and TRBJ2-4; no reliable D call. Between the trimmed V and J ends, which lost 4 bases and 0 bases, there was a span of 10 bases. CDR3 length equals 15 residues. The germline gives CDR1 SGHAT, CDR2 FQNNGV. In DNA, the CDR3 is TGTGCCAGCAGCTCTACAGAGTTAGCCAAAAACATTCAGTACTTC. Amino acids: CASSSTELAKNIQYF.

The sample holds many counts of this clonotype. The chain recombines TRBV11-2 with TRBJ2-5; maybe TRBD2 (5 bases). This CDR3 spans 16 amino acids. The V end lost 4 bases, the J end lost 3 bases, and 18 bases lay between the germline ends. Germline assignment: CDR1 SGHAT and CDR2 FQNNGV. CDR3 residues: CASSSFSGNPKETQYF. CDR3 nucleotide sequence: TGTGCCAGCAGCTCATTTTCCGGGAACCCCAAAGAGACCCAGTACTTC. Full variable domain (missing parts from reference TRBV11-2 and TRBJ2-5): EAGVAQSPRYKIIEKRQSVAFWCNPISGHATLYWYQQILGQGPKLLIQFQNNGVVDDSQLPKDRFSAERLKGVDSTLKIQPAKLEDSAVYLCASSSFSGNPKETQYFGPGTRLLVL.

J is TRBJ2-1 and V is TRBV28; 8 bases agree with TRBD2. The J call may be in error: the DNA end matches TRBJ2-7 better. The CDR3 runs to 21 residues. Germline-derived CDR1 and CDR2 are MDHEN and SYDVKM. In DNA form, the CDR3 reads TGTGCCAGCAGTTTTCCGATTGGTCTAGCGGGTACCACCAGCTCCTACAATGAGCAGTACTTC. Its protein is CASSFPIGLAGTTSSYNEQYF.

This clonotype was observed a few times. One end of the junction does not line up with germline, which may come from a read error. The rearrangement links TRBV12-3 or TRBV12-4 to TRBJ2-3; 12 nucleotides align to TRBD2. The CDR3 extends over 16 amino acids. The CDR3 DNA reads TGTGCCAGCAGTTCCCGGACTAGCGGGATGACAGATTCGCAGTATTTT. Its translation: CASSSRTSGMTDSQYF.

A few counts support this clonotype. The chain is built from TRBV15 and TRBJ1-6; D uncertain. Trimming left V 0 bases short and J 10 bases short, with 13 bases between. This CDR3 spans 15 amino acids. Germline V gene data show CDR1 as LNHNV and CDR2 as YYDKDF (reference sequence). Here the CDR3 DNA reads TGTGCCACCAGCAGAGATATCGGCACGGGGTCACCCCTCCACTTT. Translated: CATSRDIGTGSPLHF.

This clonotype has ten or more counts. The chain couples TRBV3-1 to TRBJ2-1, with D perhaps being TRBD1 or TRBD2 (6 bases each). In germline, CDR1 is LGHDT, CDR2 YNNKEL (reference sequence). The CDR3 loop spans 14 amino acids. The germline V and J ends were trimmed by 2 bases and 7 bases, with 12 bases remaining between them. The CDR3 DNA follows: TGTGCCAGCAGCCAAATTGGGGGGCCTAATGAGCAGTTCTTC. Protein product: CASSQIGGPNEQFF.

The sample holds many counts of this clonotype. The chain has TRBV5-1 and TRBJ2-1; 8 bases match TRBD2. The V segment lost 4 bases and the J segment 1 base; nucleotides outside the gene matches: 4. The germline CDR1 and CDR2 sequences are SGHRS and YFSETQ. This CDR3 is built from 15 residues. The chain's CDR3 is CASSPERGSYNEQFF. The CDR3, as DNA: TGCGCCAGCAGCCCAGAGCGGGGGTCCTACAATGAGCAGTTCTTC.

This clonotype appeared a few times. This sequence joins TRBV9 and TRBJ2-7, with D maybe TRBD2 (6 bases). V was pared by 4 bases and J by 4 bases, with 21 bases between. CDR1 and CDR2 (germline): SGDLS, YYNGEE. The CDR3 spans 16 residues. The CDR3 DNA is TGTGCCAGCAGCCCCCGGGGTGGGACTCTCCCTTACGAGCAGTACTTC. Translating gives CASSPRGGTLPYEQYF.

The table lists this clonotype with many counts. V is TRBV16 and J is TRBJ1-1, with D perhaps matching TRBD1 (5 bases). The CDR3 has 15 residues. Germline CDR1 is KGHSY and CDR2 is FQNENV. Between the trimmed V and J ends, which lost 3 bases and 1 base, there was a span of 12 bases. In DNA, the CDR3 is TGTGCCAGCAGCCACTCAGGGAGTGGGAACACTGAAGCTTTCTTT. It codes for CASSHSGSGNTEAFF.

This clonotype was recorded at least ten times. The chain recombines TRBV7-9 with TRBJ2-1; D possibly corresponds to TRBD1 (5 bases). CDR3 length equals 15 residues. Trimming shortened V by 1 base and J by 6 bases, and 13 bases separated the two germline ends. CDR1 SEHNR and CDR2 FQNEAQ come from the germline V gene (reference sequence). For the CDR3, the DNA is TGTGCCAGCAGCTTAGTCAGTTTGGGGCTCAATGAGCAGTTCTTC. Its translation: CASSLVSLGLNEQFF.

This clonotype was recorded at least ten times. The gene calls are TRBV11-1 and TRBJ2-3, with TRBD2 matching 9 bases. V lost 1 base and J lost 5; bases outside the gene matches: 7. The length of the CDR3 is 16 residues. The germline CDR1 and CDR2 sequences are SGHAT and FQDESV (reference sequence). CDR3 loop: CASSLVGGRAKDTQYF. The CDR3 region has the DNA TGTGCCAGCAGCTTAGTCGGCGGGAGGGCGAAAGATACGCAGTATTTT.

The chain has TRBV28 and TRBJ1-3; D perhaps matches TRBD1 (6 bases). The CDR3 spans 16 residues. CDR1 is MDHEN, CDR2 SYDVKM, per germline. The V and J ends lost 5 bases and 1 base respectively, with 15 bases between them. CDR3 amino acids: CASSIPGAGSGNTIYF. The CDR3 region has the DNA TGTGCCAGCAGTATCCCGGGGGCAGGATCTGGAAACACCATATATTTT.

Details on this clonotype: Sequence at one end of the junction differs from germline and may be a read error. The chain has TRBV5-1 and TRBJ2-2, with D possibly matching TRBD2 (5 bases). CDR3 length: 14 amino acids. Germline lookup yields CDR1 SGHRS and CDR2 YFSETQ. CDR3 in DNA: TGCGCCAGCAGCTTGGACAAGGGCACCGGGGAGCTGTCTTTT. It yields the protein CASSLDKGTGELSF.

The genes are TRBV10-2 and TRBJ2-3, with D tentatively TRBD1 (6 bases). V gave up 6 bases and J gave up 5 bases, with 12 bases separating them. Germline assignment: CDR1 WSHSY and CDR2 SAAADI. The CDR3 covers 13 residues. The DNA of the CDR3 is TGCGCCAGCAGACAGGGCTATGTAGATACGCAGTATTTT. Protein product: CASRQGYVDTQYF.

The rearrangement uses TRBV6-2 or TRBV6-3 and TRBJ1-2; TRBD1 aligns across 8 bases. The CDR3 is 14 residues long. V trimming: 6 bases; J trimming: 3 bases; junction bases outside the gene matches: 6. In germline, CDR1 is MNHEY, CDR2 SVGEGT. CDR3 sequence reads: CASRRQGQDYGYTF. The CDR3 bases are TGTGCCAGCAGAAGACAGGGGCAGGACTATGGCTACACCTTC.

CDR3 in amino acids: CASRGTGGGKTFF. CDR3 in DNA: TGTGCCAGCAGGGGGACAGGGGGCGGGAAAACTTTCTTT. The rearrangement joins TRBV28 to TRBJ1-1, with TRBD1 matching over 12 bases. There are 13 residues in the CDR3. CDR1 MDHEN and CDR2 SYDVKM come from the germline V gene. V gave up 6 bases and J gave up 12 bases; unmatched junction bases: 8.

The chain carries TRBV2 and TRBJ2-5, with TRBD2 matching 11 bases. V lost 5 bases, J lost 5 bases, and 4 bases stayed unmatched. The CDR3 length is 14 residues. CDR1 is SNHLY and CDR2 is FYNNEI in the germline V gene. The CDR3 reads CASSRLAGSETQYF. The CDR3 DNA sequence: TGTGCCAGCAGTAGACTAGCGGGAAGTGAGACCCAGTACTTC.

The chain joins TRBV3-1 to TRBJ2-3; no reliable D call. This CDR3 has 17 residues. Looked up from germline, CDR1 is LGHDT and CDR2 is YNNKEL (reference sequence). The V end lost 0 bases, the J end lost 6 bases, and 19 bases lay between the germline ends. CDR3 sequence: CASSQDLVARVWDTQYF. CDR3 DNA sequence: TGTGCCAGCAGCCAAGATTTAGTAGCCAGAGTGTGGGATACGCAGTATTTT.

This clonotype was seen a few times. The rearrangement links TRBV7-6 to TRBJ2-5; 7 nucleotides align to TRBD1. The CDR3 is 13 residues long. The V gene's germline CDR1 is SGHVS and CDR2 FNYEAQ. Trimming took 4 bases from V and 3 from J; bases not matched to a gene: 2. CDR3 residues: CASSYGTEETQYF. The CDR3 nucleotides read TGTGCCAGCAGCTATGGGACAGAAGAGACCCAGTACTTC.

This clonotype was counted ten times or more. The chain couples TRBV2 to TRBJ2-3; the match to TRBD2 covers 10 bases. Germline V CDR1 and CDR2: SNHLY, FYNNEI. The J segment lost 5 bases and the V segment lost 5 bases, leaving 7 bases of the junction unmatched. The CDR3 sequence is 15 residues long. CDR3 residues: CASSLAGGWGDTQYF. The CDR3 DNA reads TGTGCCAGCAGTTTAGCGGGAGGATGGGGAGATACGCAGTATTTT.